The subject of this entry is one T cell receptor beta chain. Its specificity is unknown. Deletions cut 2 bases from V and 6 bases from J, with 17 bases between. Germline lookup yields CDR1 MGHRA and CDR2 YSYEKL. The CDR3 loop spans 16 amino acids. cDNA reverse transcribed from extracted RNA served as the sequencing template. Here immunoSEQ multiplex PCR was the method, and the copy in TCRdb shows in-frame clones only, minus some. Seen here are 95,000 to 100,000 clones, roughly 56% observed once, and the top ten hold 15% to 20%. This specimen comes from a study of CD8+ T cells in alopecia areata. General study findings and limits: Since there was just one nonresponder, nobody can yet say how baseline CD8+ expansion ties to response. Patients shared TCRs less clearly than mice did, possibly for HLA-related reasons. Persistence during tofacitinib was seen for many expanded lesional clones in scalp and blood.

The treatment denotes: oral pan-JAK inhibitor, 5-10 mg twice daily. Samples from alopecia areata patients were lesional scalp punch biopsies and peripheral blood. This clonotype was obtained from a human donor with alopecia areata. The chain employs TRBV4-1 and TRBJ1-5; D might be TRBD1 (5 bases). The sample here was CD8+ T cells sorted from blood, taken at approximately week 55, from a patient treated with tofacitinib. CDR3 nucleotide sequence: TGCGCCAGCAGCCAACGGACCAAAAAGGGGATTCAGCCCCAGCATTTT. It is translated as CASSQRTKKGIQPQHF.